The TCR beta chain described here comes from a study of neoadjuvant anti-PD-1 for oral cavity cancer. Germline V lookup: CDR1 SGHNT, CDR2 YENEEA. The CDR3 sequence is 13 residues long. V was shortened by 0 bases and J by 11 bases, with 11 bases between the two germline ends. TCRdb's table, derived via immunoSEQ multiplex PCR, lists solely in-frame clones and lacks some. The data contain 11,000 to 15,000 clones, roughly 73% of them singletons. These newly diagnosed stage II-IVA oral cavity squamous cell carcinoma patients had no prior systemic or radiation treatment. The receptor was derived from a person between 40 and 85 years old with oral cavity squamous cell carcinoma. The sequences come from PBMCs, collected before nivolumab (anti-PD-1) treatment. The chain is built from TRBV11-3 and TRBJ2-1; unclear D gene. The CDR3 DNA follows: TGTGCCAGCAGCTTAGACCGAATCTCAAAGCAGTTCTTC. Translated: CASSLDRISKQFF.